These 19 T cell receptor beta chains were sequenced from one sample in a study of blood T cell repertoires in COVID-19. Profiled with immunoSEQ multiplex PCR; TCRdb holds only in-frame clones, not every one. The sample comprises 150,000 to 180,000 clones, around 89% of which are singletons, and about 15% rests with the top ten. The sequenced sample was peripheral blood. Source of these receptors: a middle-aged woman with acute or convalescent COVID-19.

The gene calls are TRBV9 and TRBJ2-1; 10 bases agree with TRBD2. The CDR3 loop spans 14 amino acids. J was trimmed by 12 bases and V by 3 bases; bases with no gene match: 9. Germline V lookup: CDR1 SGDLS, CDR2 YYNGEE. The CDR3 region has the DNA TGTGCCAGCAGCGCAGGGAGCGGGAGGGCCGGGCAGTTCTTC. This translates into CASSAGSGRAGQFF.

The chain has TRBV3-1 (or the pseudogene TRBV3-2) and TRBJ2-7; 7 nucleotides match TRBD2. Germline loops: CDR1 LGHDT, CDR2 YNNKEL (reference sequence). V trimming: 1 base; J trimming: 2 bases; junction bases outside the gene matches: 5. CDR3 length: 15 residues. The CDR3 DNA reads TGTGCCAGCAGCCAAGGGTACAGCGGGACCTACGAGCAGTACTTC. It translates to CASSQGYSGTYEQYF.

V and J are TRBV7-6 and TRBJ2-5; D is uncertain. CDR3 length: 13 residues. Germline V gene data show CDR1 as SGHVS and CDR2 as FNYEAQ. V lost 5 bases and J 5 bases, leaving 12 bases between the germline ends. The CDR3 bases are TGTGCCAGCAGCCCCCTCTCTTCGGAGACCCAGTACTTC. Its translation is CASSPLSSETQYF.

The chain combines TRBV9 with TRBJ2-1; possible D gene TRBD2, 5 bases. The V end lost 3 bases, the J end lost 0 bases, and 10 bases lay between the germline ends. Germline CDR1 reads SGDLS; CDR2 reads YYNGEE. CDR3 length: 15 residues. Here the CDR3 reads CASSGLAGSYNEQFF. Written as DNA, the CDR3 is TGTGCCAGCAGCGGGCTAGCCGGCTCCTACAATGAGCAGTTCTTC.

This chain links TRBV5-8 with TRBJ1-6; D is perhaps TRBD1 (6 bases). The CDR3 spans 18 residues. Trimming left V 3 bases short and J 9 bases short, with 25 bases between. Germline CDR1 is SGHTS and CDR2 is YDEGEE. The CDR3 coding sequence is TGTGCCAGCAGCTCGGGACAAGACTCTCTCCAGACCGGTTCACCCCTCCACTTT. Amino acid sequence: CASSSGQDSLQTGSPLHF. Using reference TRBV5-8 and TRBJ1-6 for the parts outside the CDR3, the full variable domain is EAGVTQSPTHLIKTRGQQATLRCSPISGHTSVYWYQQALGLGLQFLLWYDEGEERNRGNFPPRFSGRQFPNYSSELNVNALELEDSALYLCASSSGQDSLQTGSPLHFGNGTRLTVT.

In this sample, this clone turned up once. The V gene is TRBV30, the J gene TRBJ1-1, with 8 bases matching TRBD1. The germline CDR1 and CDR2 sequences are GTSNPN and SVGIG (reference sequence). CDR3 length: 15 amino acids. V lost 5 bases, J lost 7 bases, and 15 bases stayed unmatched. The CDR3 DNA follows: TGTGCCTGGGATCAGCGGACAGGGTTTTCTGGTGAAGCTTTCTTT. Translated: CAWDQRTGFSGEAFF. The full variable domain, rest sourced from reference TRBV30 and TRBJ1-1, is SQTIHQWPATLVQPVGSPLSLECTVEGTSNPNLYWYRQAAGRGLQLLFYSVGIGQISSEVPQNLSASRPQDRQFILSSKKLLLSDSGFYLCAWDQRTGFSGEAFFGQGTRLTVV.

The chain uses TRBV28 and TRBJ1-6; no reliable D call. The germline V gene has CDR1 MDHEN and CDR2 SYDVKM. CDR3 length: 13 residues. V lost 8 bases and J 10 bases, leaving 15 bases between the germline ends. The CDR3 sequence: CASEGRSRSPLHF. CDR3 nucleotides: TGTGCCAGCGAAGGGAGGTCCAGATCACCCCTCCACTTT.

V gene TRBV23-1 combines with J gene TRBJ2-5; possible D gene TRBD1, 6 bases. TRBV23-1 is an ORF; its function is uncertain. With 4 bases removed from V and 3 bases from J, the gap between germline ends came to 24 bases. The CDR3 contains 18 residues. The CDR3 sequence: CASSPPKKDSLGEETQYF. Here the CDR3 DNA reads TGCGCCAGCAGTCCCCCGAAAAAGGACAGCCTCGGAGAAGAGACCCAGTACTTC.

This clone showed up just once. The chain links TRBV4-1 to TRBJ2-1, with 8 bases identical to TRBD2. Germline CDR1 MGHRA, CDR2 YSYEKL. J was trimmed by 2 bases and V by 4 bases; bases with no gene match: 4. The CDR3 covers 15 residues. As DNA, the CDR3 is TGCGCCAGCAGCCGCACTAGCGGCACCTACAATGAGCAGTTCTTC. Amino acid sequence: CASSRTSGTYNEQFF.

The chain uses TRBV15 and TRBJ2-1, with 15 nucleotides matching TRBD2. Germline V lookup: CDR1 LNHNV, CDR2 YYDKDF (reference sequence). V shed 3 bases and J 4 bases; nucleotides not matched to a gene: 16. The CDR3 totals 21 residues. The CDR3 loop reads CATSRHGLAGGPTKSYNEQFF. As DNA, the CDR3 is TGTGCCACCAGCAGGCACGGACTAGCGGGAGGGCCGACTAAATCTTACAATGAGCAGTTCTTC.

The chain carries TRBV27 and TRBJ1-6, with 7 bases that match TRBD1. V gave up 2 bases and J gave up 0 bases; unmatched junction bases: 7. CDR1 is MNHEY, CDR2 SMNVEV, per germline (reference sequence). The CDR3 runs to 18 residues. CDR3 coding DNA: TGTGCCAGCAGTTTAGAAGGACAGGTTAGCTCCTATAATTCACCCCTCCACTTT. Residues: CASSLEGQVSSYNSPLHF.

This chain joins TRBV2 and TRBJ1-2; perhaps TRBD1 as D (5 bases). Trimming took 1 base from V and 6 from J, leaving 12 bases between them. This CDR3 comprises 14 residues. Germline CDR1 reads SNHLY; CDR2 reads FYNNEI. The DNA for the CDR3 is TGTGCCAGCAGTGAAGGGCTTCAGGGCCATGGCTACACCTTC. It specifies CASSEGLQGHGYTF.

The rearrangement joins TRBV9 to TRBJ2-7; D ambiguous. V was shortened by 2 bases and J by 6 bases, with 15 bases between the two germline ends. The CDR3 length is 14 residues. CDR1 is SGDLS, CDR2 YYNGEE, per germline. The chain's CDR3 is CASSVSGFVREQYF. DNA of the CDR3: TGTGCCAGCAGCGTCTCGGGTTTCGTTCGCGAGCAGTACTTC. The full variable domain, rest sourced from reference TRBV9 and TRBJ2-7, is DSGVTQTPKHLITATGQRVTLRCSPRSGDLSVYWYQQSLDQGLQFLIQYYNGEERAKGNILERFSAQQFPDLHSELNLSSLELGDSALYFCASSVSGFVREQYFGPGTRLTVT.

J is TRBJ1-4 and V is TRBV30; no firm D call. CDR3 length equals 13 residues. The V gene lost 4 bases and the J gene lost 0 bases, with 6 bases spanning the gap. The germline V gene has CDR1 GTSNPN and CDR2 SVGIG (reference sequence). The CDR3 nucleotides read TGTGCCTGGATGCGGGCAACTAATGAAAAACTGTTTTTT. Residues: CAWMRATNEKLFF.

This chain links TRBV29-1 with TRBJ2-3; 10 positions agree with TRBD2. Germline V gene lookup returns CDR1 SQVTM and CDR2 ANQGSEA. Trimming at V came to 2 bases and at J to 6 bases, leaving 5 bases not matched to a gene. This CDR3 comprises 14 residues. The CDR3 nucleotides are TGCAGCGTTGAAACCAGCGGGAGGGCCGATACGCAGTATTTT. Protein product: CSVETSGRADTQYF.

The chain has TRBV7-3 and TRBJ2-3; 10 bases match TRBD1. The CDR3 runs to 17 residues. V lost 7 bases and J lost 7; bases outside the gene matches: 17. Germline V lookup: CDR1 SGHTA, CDR2 FQGTGA. Here the CDR3 reads CASIPRWLGQGNNTQYF. The DNA of the CDR3 is TGTGCCAGCATCCCGAGGTGGTTGGGACAGGGGAACAATACGCAGTATTTT.

The gene calls are TRBV6-5 and TRBJ2-7, with 7 bases aligning to TRBD2. The V gene end was trimmed by 6 bases and the J gene end by 1 base; junction bases not matched to a gene: 3. The length of the CDR3 is 13 residues. Germline V lookup: CDR1 MNHEY, CDR2 SVGAGI. Here the CDR3 DNA reads TGTGCCAGCAGAGCGGGACTTTCCTACGAGCAGTACTTC. Translating it yields CASRAGLSYEQYF.

The chain carries TRBV3-1 (or the pseudogene TRBV3-2) and TRBJ2-7; a possible D gene is TRBD2 (5 bases). V was shortened by 0 bases and J by 7 bases, with 13 bases between the two germline ends. The CDR3 is made up of 14 amino acids. The germline V gene has CDR1 LGHDT and CDR2 YNNKEL (reference sequence). CDR3 sequence reads: CASSQESLAREQYF. Written as DNA, the CDR3 is TGTGCCAGCAGCCAAGAATCCCTAGCAAGGGAGCAGTACTTC.

This chain connects TRBV6-5 to TRBJ2-1; 10 positions agree with TRBD2. Germline lookup yields CDR1 MNHEY and CDR2 SVGAGI. V shed 7 bases and J 5 bases; nucleotides not matched to a gene: 8. The CDR3 runs to 15 residues. In DNA, the CDR3 is TGTGCCAGCACTAGCCTAGGACTAGCGGACAATGAGCAGTTCTTC. As protein: CASTSLGLADNEQFF.